These 8 T cell receptor beta chains originate from one sample sequenced in a study of cytomegalovirus exposure and HLA in healthy donors (dated by TCRdb to about 2017). Library preparation employed the immunoSEQ multiplex PCR assay. The multiplex PCR relied on a mix of 60 forward primers for TCR Vbeta segments and 13 reverse primers for TCR Jbeta segments. TCRdb carries this immuneACCESS record with in-frame sequences only. Its versions omit some clonotypes, under half of them owing to an unresolved V gene in the studies checked, with the rest unexplained. The sample profile shows about 55,000 clones; about 82% of them were found once. Around 1.6% of the sample goes to the ten largest clones. The sequenced material came from PBMCs. Receptor source: a man younger than 40 in good health and CMV-seronegative.

J is TRBJ2-3 and V is TRBV10-3, with 10 nucleotides matching TRBD2. Per germline, CDR1 ENHRY and CDR2 SYGVKD. The CDR3 contains 13 residues. V lost 6 bases and J lost 5; bases outside the gene matches: 2. The CDR3 loop is CAISRTSGDTQYF. In nucleotides, the CDR3 is TGTGCCATCAGCCGGACTAGCGGAGATACGCAGTATTTT.

The chain has TRBV10-1 and TRBJ2-7; 9 nucleotides match TRBD1. Germline values: CDR1 WNHNN, CDR2 SYGVQD (reference sequence). This CDR3 contains 13 residues. After removal of 6 bases from V and 2 bases from J, the junction contained 2 bases not matched to a gene. The CDR3 spells CASSRQGAYEQYF. CDR3 coding DNA: TGCGCCAGCAGCCGACAGGGGGCCTACGAGCAGTACTTC.

The chain combines TRBV6-1 with TRBJ2-3; TRBD1 aligns across 7 bases. The junction had 10 bases not matched to a gene; V was cut back by 3 bases and J by 4 bases. The CDR3 runs 16 residues. From germline, CDR1 is MNHNS and CDR2 SASEGT. The CDR3 sequence is CASSDFFRQGPDTQYF. The CDR3 DNA is TGTGCCAGCAGTGACTTCTTCCGACAGGGCCCAGATACGCAGTATTTT.

The J gene is TRBJ2-5, the V gene TRBV13; 13 bases are shared with TRBD2. The J call may be wrong; the DNA end is better matched by TRBJ2-7. The CDR3 loop spans 16 amino acids. In germline, CDR1 is PRHDT, CDR2 FYEKMQ (reference sequence). The CDR3: CASSWGTSGTSYEQYF. For the CDR3, the DNA is TGTGCCAGCAGCTGGGGGACTAGCGGGACCTCCTACGAGCAGTACTTC.

Concerning this clone itself: Other DNA sequences in the sample encode the same CDR3. The V gene is TRBV5-1, the J gene TRBJ2-5; D ambiguous. The CDR3 is made up of 11 amino acids. The ends were cut back, 1 base at V and 5 bases at J, with 3 bases in the middle. CDR1 SGHRS and CDR2 YFSETQ come from the germline V gene. CDR3 DNA sequence: TGCGCCAGCAGCTTGCAGGAGACCCAGTACTTC. Protein product: CASSLQETQYF.

The V call is TRBV9, the J call TRBJ1-4, with TRBD1 identical over 9 bases. The CDR3 has 15 residues. Germline V gives CDR1 SGDLS, CDR2 YYNGEE. V shed 2 bases, J shed 7 bases, and the junction held 6 bases outside the gene matches. The CDR3 loop is CASSVHRGPGEKLFF. DNA of the CDR3: TGTGCCAGCAGCGTCCACAGGGGGCCTGGTGAAAAACTGTTTTTT.

This clone was counted a few times. The chain uses TRBV2 and TRBJ1-1; D is perhaps TRBD1 (6 bases). V shed 4 bases and J shed 10 bases, with 10 bases lying between them. The CDR3 contains 11 residues. CDR1 and CDR2 (germline): SNHLY, FYNNEI. CDR3 nucleotide sequence: TGTGCCAGCAGTGGAGGGGGTCGAGCTTTCTTT. It codes for CASSGGGRAFF.

The chain links TRBV7-6 to TRBJ2-1, with a possible D match to TRBD1 (6 bases). Between the trimmed V and J ends, which lost 0 bases and 1 base, there was a span of 16 bases. The CDR3 has 18 residues. From germline, CDR1 is SGHVS and CDR2 FNYEAQ. CDR3 in amino acids: CASSLALRGPLSYNEQFF. The CDR3 nucleotides read TGTGCCAGCAGCTTAGCCCTCAGGGGACCCCTGTCCTACAATGAGCAGTTCTTC.